This T cell receptor (beta chain) is drawn from a study of OX40 agonist ivuxolimab in advanced cancers. Germline CDR1 reads MDHEN; CDR2 reads SYDVKM. The CDR3 length is 14 residues. With 6 bases removed from V and 5 bases from J, the gap between germline ends came to 16 bases. Repertoires were generated with immunoSEQ multiplex PCR, while TCRdb's copy carries only in-frame clones and drops some. This table holds over 15,000 clones, about three quarters found once. J is TRBJ2-5 and V is TRBV28, with D possibly being TRBD1 (5 bases). This specimen consisted of CD4+ or CD8+ T cells sorted from blood, obtained in a trial of the OX40 agonist ivuxolimab. The source of this sequence is an adult with an advanced solid tumor such as melanoma, head and neck, liver or kidney cancer. CDR3 sequence reads: CASRVSRGWETQYF. CDR3 DNA sequence: TGTGCCAGCAGAGTCTCTAGGGGTTGGGAGACCCAGTACTTC.